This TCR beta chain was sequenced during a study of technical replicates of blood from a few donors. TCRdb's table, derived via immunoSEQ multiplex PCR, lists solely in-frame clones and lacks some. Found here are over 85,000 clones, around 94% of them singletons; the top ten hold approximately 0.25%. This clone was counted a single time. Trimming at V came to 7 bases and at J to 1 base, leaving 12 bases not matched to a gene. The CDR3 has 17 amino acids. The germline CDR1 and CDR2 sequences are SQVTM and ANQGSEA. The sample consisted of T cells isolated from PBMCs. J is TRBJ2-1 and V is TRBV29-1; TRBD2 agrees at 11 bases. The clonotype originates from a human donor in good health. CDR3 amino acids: CSAVVTSGGRSYNEQFF. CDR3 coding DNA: TGCAGCGCCGTGGTTACTAGCGGGGGTAGGTCCTACAATGAGCAGTTCTTC.